Listed below are T cell receptor beta chains from one sample, sequenced in a study of Graves' ophthalmopathy and Graves' hyperthyroidism. TCRdb independently ran MiXCR on the multiplex PCR reads; one entry per CDR3 protein. The sample records about 210,000 distinct CDR3 sequences, about 32% being singletons. The sample consisted of peripheral blood. These receptors were collected from a man over 45 with Graves' ophthalmopathy. CDR3s include the opening cysteine and the closing phenylalanine or tryptophan. Each record gives: J gene, D gene, V gene, clone size, CDR3 DNA, CDR3 protein. D genes are given only for firm matches. Where a row states a size, it is once, few, many or the class of an expanded clone; other rows omit it.

>TRBJ2-5|TRBD1|TRBV6-2/TRBV6-3|few
TGTGCCAGCAGTTTCTCCGGGGGACAGGGAGAGACCCAGTACTTC
CASSFSGGQGETQYF
>TRBJ2-2|-|TRBV5-1|many
TGCGCCAGCAGCTTGGTTACAGCGAACACCGGGGAGCTGTTTTTT
CASSLVTANTGELFF
>TRBJ1-5|-|TRBV11-2|few
TGTGCCAGCAGCTCCGCCTTTAGGCCCCAGCATTTT
CASSSAFRPQHF
>TRBJ1-1|-|TRBV30|many
TGTGCCTGGAGTGCGATCTATTTGAACACTGAAGCTTTCTTT
CAWSAIYLNTEAFF
>TRBJ2-2|TRBD2|TRBV29-1|-
TGCAGCGTTAACCTCGGACTAGCGGGAGGCGTCGGGGAGCTGTTTTTT
CSVNLGLAGGVGELFF
>TRBJ2-5|TRBD2|TRBV10-2|many
TGCGCCAGCAGTGAGTCGGGGACTAGCGGAGCCCAAGAGACCCAGTACTTC
CASSESGTSGAQETQYF
>TRBJ1-2|-|TRBV7-9|-
TGTGCCAGCAGCTTCGGGACGGTCTATGGCTACACCTTC
CASSFGTVYGYTF
>TRBJ2-7|-|TRBV6-5|-
TGTGCCAGCAGTTTCTCCGGGACGAACCCATACGAGCAGTACTTC
CASSFSGTNPYEQYF
>TRBJ2-7|TRBD1|TRBV5-6|once
TGTGCCAGCAGCTTCGGGACAGGCCTTAGTTCCGAGCAGTACTTC
CASSFGTGLSSEQYF
>TRBJ2-2|-|TRBV12-3/TRBV12-4|many
TGTGCCAGCAGACTAACCGGGGAGCTGTTTTTT
CASRLTGELFF
>TRBJ1-5|-|TRBV20-1|many
TGCAGTGCTAGAGGGGATTCCAATCAGCCCCAGCATTTT
CSARGDSNQPQHF
>TRBJ2-7|TRBD2|TRBV20-1|-
TGCAGCTTGTGGGCGGGAGACGAGCAGTACTTC
CSLWAGDEQYF
>TRBJ2-5|-|TRBV7-9|many
TGTGCCAGCAGCTTAGCCAGCGGTAGGGGGGAGACCCAGTACTTC
CASSLASGRGETQYF
>TRBJ2-2|TRBD2|TRBV10-1|many
TGCGCCAGCAGTGGGAATAGCGGGAGTCGAACCGGGGAGCTGTTTTTT
CASSGNSGSRTGELFF
>TRBJ2-7|-|TRBV5-1|many
TGCGCCAGCAGCTTGGGACTAGTGTACGAGCAGTACTTC
CASSLGLVYEQYF
>TRBJ2-7|-|TRBV9|many
TGTGCCAGCAGCGTAGCCGGGACGATAAACGAGCAGTACTTC
CASSVAGTINEQYF
>TRBJ1-1|-|TRBV10-1|many
TGCGCCAGCAGTGAGTCGGGGGGTGTGAACACTGAAGCTTTCTTT
CASSESGGVNTEAFF
>TRBJ1-2|-|TRBV10-3|many
TGTGCCTCTCAACTCCAGGGAGGCTATGGCTACACCTTC
CASQLQGGYGYTF
>TRBJ2-5|-|TRBV11-3|many
TGTGCCAGCAGCGCAAGAGGGCGGACCGGAAAAGAGACCCAGTACTTC
CASSARGRTGKETQYF
>TRBJ2-3|TRBD2|TRBV20-1|-
TGCAGTGCTAGGCCATCTAGCGGGAGCAAGTATTTT
CSARPSSGSKYF
>TRBJ2-2|-|TRBV7-9|many
TGTGCCAGCAGCATTGGACAGGAGGGCGGGGAGCTGTTTTTT
CASSIGQEGGELFF
>TRBJ2-5|-|TRBV7-6|-
TGTGCCAGCAGCCCCTCGCGCCTAGCGACTCAAGAGACCCAGTACTTC
CASSPSRLATQETQYF
>TRBJ2-7|-|TRBV20-1|many
TGCAGTGCTAGGGCCTTGGGGGGGCAGTACTTC
CSARALGGQYF
>TRBJ2-2|-|TRBV20-1|many
TGCAGTGCTAGGCAGGAGGTGGGAGCTAACACCGGGGAGCTGTTTTTT
CSARQEVGANTGELFF
>TRBJ2-2|-|TRBV12-3/TRBV12-4|-
TGTGCCAGCAGTTTAAACCGAGGACCACGGGGTACCGGGGAGCTGTTTTTT
CASSLNRGPRGTGELFF
>TRBJ2-7|TRBD2|TRBV27|many
TGTGCCAGCAGCGCCGCGGTTGGACTAGCTCACTCCGAGCAGTACTTC
CASSAAVGLAHSEQYF
>TRBJ1-1|-|TRBV28|-
TGTGCCAGCAGTTTAGTTCTCGGGCCCTTGGCGCCTTTCTTT
CASSLVLGPLAPFF
>TRBJ2-6|-|TRBV2|-
TGTGCCAGCAGCTTACCTCAGGTCCTGACTTTC
CASSLPQVLTF
>TRBJ2-7|-|TRBV12-3/TRBV12-4|-
TGTGCCAGCAGCCTCCTGGGGGGCATGATCTACGAGCAGTACTTC
CASSLLGGMIYEQYF
>TRBJ2-7|-|TRBV20-1|many
TGCAGTGCTGCGGACTCCCCGGGCTACGAGCAGTACTTC
CSAADSPGYEQYF
>TRBJ2-7|-|TRBV11-2|many
TGTGCCAGCAGCTCCAAAATGACCACACTCTACGAGCAGTACTTC
CASSSKMTTLYEQYF
>TRBJ1-2|-|TRBV19|many
TGTGCCAGTAGTATAGTCGCCGCCAACTATGGCTACACCTTC
CASSIVAANYGYTF
>TRBJ1-1|-|TRBV15|once
TGTGCCACCAGCAGAGATCTAATAGCTGAAGCTTTCTTT
CATSRDLIAEAFF
>TRBJ2-7|-|TRBV9|many
TGTGCCAGCAGCGTAGAAGGTGGGCCCTACGAGCAGTACTTC
CASSVEGGPYEQYF
>TRBJ1-5|-|TRBV2|-
TGTGCCAGCAGTACTGGGACCGATTATAGCAATCAGCCCCAGCATTTT
CASSTGTDYSNQPQHF
>TRBJ2-2|TRBD1|TRBV29-1|many
TGCAGCGTCCGGACAGGCCCCACCGGGGAGCTGTTTTTT
CSVRTGPTGELFF
>TRBJ2-5|TRBD1|TRBV28|many
TGTGCCAGCAGTAGACAGGGCCAAGAGACCCAGTACTTC
CASSRQGQETQYF
>TRBJ1-1|-|TRBV3-1|many
TGTGCCAGCAGCCAAACGAATTTTAGAGGCACTGAAGCTTTCTTT
CASSQTNFRGTEAFF
>TRBJ2-6|-|TRBV28|many
TGTGCCAGCAGTCCCGGGACCAACTCTGGGGCCAACGTCCTGACTTTC
CASSPGTNSGANVLTF
>TRBJ1-6|-|TRBV4-3|many
TGCGCCAGCAGCCAAGATGTTTCCCCTCCCGGTTCACCCCTCCACTTT
CASSQDVSPPGSPLHF
>TRBJ1-3|-|TRBV7-2|-
TGTGCCAGCAGCCCCGGAATGGGGACTGGAAACACCATATATTTT
CASSPGMGTGNTIYF
>TRBJ2-5|-|TRBV29-1|many
TGCAGCGTTGAAGGACAGCGACTGAGTGAAGAGACCCAGTACTTC
CSVEGQRLSEETQYF
>TRBJ2-5|-|TRBV11-2|many
TGTGCCAGCAGTCCGTGGACTCAAGAGACCCAGTACTTC
CASSPWTQETQYF
>TRBJ1-2|-|TRBV4-1|many
TGCGCCAGCAGCCAAGATCGGGGATACTATGGCTACACCTTC
CASSQDRGYYGYTF
>TRBJ2-5|TRBD2|TRBV6-2/TRBV6-3|-
TGTGCCAGCAGTTACTGGGGGGGTGAAGAGACCCAGTACTTC
CASSYWGGEETQYF
>TRBJ2-5|TRBD1|TRBV19|many
TGTGCCACCTCGACCAAAACAGGGGGCCGAGAGACCCAGTACTTC
CATSTKTGGRETQYF